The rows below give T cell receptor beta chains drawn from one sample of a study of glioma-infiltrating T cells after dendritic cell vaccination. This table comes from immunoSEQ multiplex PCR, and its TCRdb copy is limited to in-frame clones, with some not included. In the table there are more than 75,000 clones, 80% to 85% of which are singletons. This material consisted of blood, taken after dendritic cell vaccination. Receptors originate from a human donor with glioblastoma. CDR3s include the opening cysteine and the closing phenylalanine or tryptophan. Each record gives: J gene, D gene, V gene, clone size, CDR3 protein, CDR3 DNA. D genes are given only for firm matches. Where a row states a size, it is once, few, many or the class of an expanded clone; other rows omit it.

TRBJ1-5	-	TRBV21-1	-	CASSGQINQPQHF	TGTGCCAGCAGTGGACAGATCAATCAGCCCCAGCATTTT
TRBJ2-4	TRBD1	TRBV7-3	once	CASRPPDREDIQYF	TGTGCCAGCAGGCCCCCAGACAGGGAAGACATTCAGTACTTC
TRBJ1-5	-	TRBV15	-	CATSSLTDQPQHF	TGTGCCACCAGCAGCCTAACAGACCAGCCCCAGCATTTT
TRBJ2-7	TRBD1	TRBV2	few	CASSEGDRRAYEQYF	TGTGCCAGCAGTGAAGGGGACAGGAGAGCCTACGAGCAGTACTTC
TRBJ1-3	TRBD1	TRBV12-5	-	CASGLGTGEGNTIYF	TGTGCTAGTGGTTTAGGGACAGGGGAAGGAAACACCATATATTTT
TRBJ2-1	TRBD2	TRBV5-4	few	CASSLAGGGPKENEQFF	TGTGCCAGCAGCTTGGCCGGGGGGGGCCCTAAGGAGAATGAGCAGTTCTTC
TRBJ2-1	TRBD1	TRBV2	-	CASSGRGQGNEQFF	TGTGCCAGTTCCGGCAGGGGGCAAGGAAATGAGCAGTTCTTC
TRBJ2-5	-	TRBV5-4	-	CASSLGDRAQETQYF	TGTGCCAGCAGCTTGGGAGATAGAGCCCAAGAGACCCAGTACTTC
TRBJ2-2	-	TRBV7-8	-	CASSKAEYTGELFF	TGTGCCAGCAGTAAGGCGGAGTACACCGGGGAGCTGTTTTTT
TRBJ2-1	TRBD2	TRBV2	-	CASGLAGGSYNEQFF	TGTGCCAGCGGTCTAGCGGGGGGGTCCTACAATGAGCAGTTCTTC
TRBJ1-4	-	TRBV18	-	CASSPRDTSRDEKLFF	TGTGCCAGCTCACCCCGGGACACCTCACGGGATGAAAAACTGTTTTTT
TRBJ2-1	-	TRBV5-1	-	CASSQRTDNEQFF	TGCGCCAGCAGCCAGAGGACAGACAATGAGCAGTTCTTC
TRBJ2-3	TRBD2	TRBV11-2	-	CASSFSRTSPYF	TGTGCCAGCAGCTTTAGCCGGACTAGTCCGTATTTT
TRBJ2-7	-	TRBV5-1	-	CASSLSPGKYEQYF	TGCGCCAGCAGCTTGTCTCCCGGGAAGTACGAGCAGTACTTC
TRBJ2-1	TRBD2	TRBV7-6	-	CASSAGTSGRNEQFF	TGTGCCAGCAGCGCCGGGACTAGCGGTAGGAATGAGCAGTTCTTC
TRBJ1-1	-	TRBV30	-	CAWRVTGSHEAFF	TGTGCCTGGAGGGTAACAGGGTCTCATGAAGCTTTCTTT
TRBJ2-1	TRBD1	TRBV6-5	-	CASSGRTGSNEQFF	TGTGCCAGCAGTGGACGGACAGGGAGTAATGAGCAGTTCTTC